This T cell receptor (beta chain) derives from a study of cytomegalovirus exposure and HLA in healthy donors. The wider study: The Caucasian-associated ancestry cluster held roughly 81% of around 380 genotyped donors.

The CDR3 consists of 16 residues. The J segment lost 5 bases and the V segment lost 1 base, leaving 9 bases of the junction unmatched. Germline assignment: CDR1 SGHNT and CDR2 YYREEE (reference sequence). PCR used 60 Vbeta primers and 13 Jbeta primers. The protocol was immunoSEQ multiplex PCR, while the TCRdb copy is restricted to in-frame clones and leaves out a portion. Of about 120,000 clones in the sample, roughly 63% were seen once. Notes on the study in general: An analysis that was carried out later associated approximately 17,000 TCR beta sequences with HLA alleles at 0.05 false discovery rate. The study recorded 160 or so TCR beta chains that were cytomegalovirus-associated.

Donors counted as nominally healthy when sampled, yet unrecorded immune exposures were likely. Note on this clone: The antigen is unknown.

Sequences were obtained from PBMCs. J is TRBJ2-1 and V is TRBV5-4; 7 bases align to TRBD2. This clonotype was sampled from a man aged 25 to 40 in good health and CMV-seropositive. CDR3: CASSLRGRASDNEQFF. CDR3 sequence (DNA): TGTGCCAGCAGCTTGAGAGGGAGGGCCAGTGACAATGAGCAGTTCTTC.